The clone carrying this TCR beta chain was counted between two and nine times. The antigen remains unidentified. Clones were read by immunoSEQ multiplex PCR, and TCRdb kept only the in-frame ones, dropping some. This sample has fewer than 50,000 clones, with over 55% found just once. The data were obtained in a study of radiotherapy plus CTLA-4 blockade in lung cancer. Study as a whole: With 31% of patients having disease control, objective responses were seen in roughly 18%.

Chemo-refractory metastatic non-small-cell lung cancer patients received focal radiation with ipilimumab CTLA-4 blockade. General study points: Interferon-beta and early blood T cell clone dynamics reportedly predicted response best. Following radiotherapy plus ipilimumab, tumor-derived TCR clones expanded in the blood.

Trimming stripped 4 bases from V and 2 bases from J, with 9 bases between. The CDR3 contains 14 residues. Germline-derived CDR1 and CDR2 are SGHRS and YFSETQ. The sample in question was peripheral blood, obtained from a patient treated with radiotherapy plus ipilimumab. The clonotype originates from a human donor with non-small cell lung cancer who had a partial response to radiotherapy plus ipilimumab. The chain uses TRBV5-1 and TRBJ2-2, with a tentative D call TRBD1 (6 bases). The CDR3 DNA is TGCGCCAGCAGCGAACAGGGAAACACCGGGGAGCTGTTTTTT. Translating it yields CASSEQGNTGELFF.